The present T cell receptor (beta chain) was sequenced within a study of human T cells and chemical hapten exposure. Unique molecular identifiers were attached to individual cDNA molecules during library preparation. TCRdb redid the calling of the RACE reads with MiXCR, one entry per CDR3 protein. The data contain 70,000 to 95,000 distinct CDR3 sequences, approximately 6.6% of them singletons. Germline V CDR1 and CDR2: SQVTM, ANQGSEA. V lost 6 bases and J lost 3; bases outside the gene matches: 2. The CDR3 length is 12 residues. Study-wide results and caveats: Expanded TCRs were compared with controls, and the expanded TCRs formed significantly more large CDR3 similarity clusters.

This sample's time point: patch test 2, 6 weeks after DPC sensitization. As to treatment: therapeutic diphenylcyclopropenone sensitization with weekly scalp DPC. This clonotype was picked up a small number of times. Its antigen is still unknown. The TCR sequence derives from a woman aged 25 to 39 with alopecia areata. Some clones in this sample may be carry-over from other donors' samples. The specimen comprised whole blood, sampled in connection with sensitization to the hapten diphenylcyclopropenone (DPC). The J gene is TRBJ2-5, the V gene TRBV29-1; 9 bases fit TRBD2. CDR3 bases: TGCAGCGTGGGACTAGCCGAAGAGACCCAGTACTTC. This encodes CSVGLAEETQYF.